This T cell receptor beta chain was identified in a study of cytomegalovirus exposure and HLA in healthy donors. Study-wide points: Cytomegalovirus association was listed for 150 to 200 TCR beta chains. V- and J-gene trimming in TCR beta was tied to a missense DCLRE1C variant by an analysis performed later.

Of note for this clone: No antigen is known for it.

The germline V gene has CDR1 MGHDK and CDR2 SYGVNS. The length of the CDR3 is 13 residues. After removal of 7 bases from V and 1 base from J, the junction contained 2 bases not matched to a gene. A multiplex PCR was run with 60 Vbeta primers and 13 Jbeta primers. Per the authors' pipeline: It was a later analysis that counted roughly 79 million unique TCR beta chains, of which 9 million to 13 million were shared. Using immunoSEQ multiplex PCR, the repertoire was profiled, and TCRdb retains in-frame clones only, with some absent. From that table come the V and J calls and clone size; the DNA was used to work out D and trimming. The sample lists under 200,000 clones, approximately 79% seen once, with approximately 6.3% in the top ten.

J is TRBJ2-3 and V is TRBV25-1; 7 bases are a match to TRBD1. The sample taken for sequencing was PBMCs. This receptor was obtained from a man aged 35 to 55 in good health and CMV-seropositive. CDR3 residues: CASKGTGTDTQYF. CDR3 DNA: TGTGCCAGCAAAGGGACAGGCACAGATACGCAGTATTTT.